This TCR beta chain was documented in a study of glioma-infiltrating T cells after dendritic cell vaccination. The sample's time point: after dendritic cell vaccination, including at tumor progression/relapse. Repertoires were generated with immunoSEQ multiplex PCR, while TCRdb's copy carries only in-frame clones and drops some. The sample includes 20,000 to 30,000 clones, over 85% of them seen just once. This CDR3 contains 15 residues. The V gene lost 3 bases and the J gene lost 3 bases, with 13 bases spanning the gap. Germline CDR1 reads SGHRS; CDR2 reads YFSETQ. The material sequenced was blood, taken after dendritic cell vaccination. This chain joins TRBV5-1 and TRBJ2-1; D gene ambiguous. This clonotype originated in a human donor with glioblastoma. CDR3 amino acids: CASSSALGSYNEQFF. The CDR3 DNA follows: TGCGCCAGCAGCTCGGCCCTAGGCAGCTACAATGAGCAGTTCTTC.